This T cell receptor beta chain is drawn from a study of cytomegalovirus exposure and HLA in healthy donors. Overall study: A subsequent analysis stated that the 120 or so validation repertoires were run on the same platform as the roughly 670 first-cohort repertoires. Study results and caveats: Most observed TCR sequences were rare, whereas some public TCRs were detected in many donors. Among TCR beta chains, those listed as cytomegalovirus-associated numbered fewer than 200.

CDR1 and CDR2 (germline): LNHDA, SQIVND (reference sequence). The CDR3 runs 15 residues. V was pared by 6 bases and J by 1 base, with 4 bases of the junction left unmatched. TCRdb's copy holds only in-frame clones and misses some; the assay was immunoSEQ multiplex PCR. The data contain 250,000 to 400,000 clones, over 75% of them seen just once; the ten biggest clones take up roughly 0.96%. Regarding this clone: Its matching antigen is unknown.

The donors belonged to the approximately 120-subject validation cohort, separate from the roughly 670-subject first cohort. The source of this sequence is a man aged 25-40 years in good health and CMV-seronegative. The specimen sequenced was PBMCs. V gene TRBV19 combines with J gene TRBJ2-3; 10 bases are a match to TRBD2. The CDR3 DNA reads TGTGCCAGTAGCCCTGGACTAGCGGGCACAGATACGCAGTATTTT. Encoded protein: CASSPGLAGTDTQYF.